The T cell receptor beta chain described here comes from a study of shared clonotypes between healthy human individuals. In regard to this clone: Its antigen is undetermined.

Donors comprised only Caucasian adults living in Nashville, Tennessee. TCRdb keeps only in-frame clones here, not all; method: immunoSEQ multiplex PCR. This table has about 660,000 clones, 74% appearing once. The CDR3 contains 18 residues. Germline V gives CDR1 SGHDT, CDR2 YYEEEE. V lost 0 bases and J 8 bases, leaving 24 bases between the germline ends. General study findings and limits: The low donor count limited represented genetic and exposure-history diversity. In a handful of donors, around 5% of naive CD4 clonotypes appeared in common. Rarefaction exposed incomplete sorted-subset sequencing despite large depth.

The sample comprised memory CD4+ T cells sorted from blood. Subset: CD45RA-negative fraction. This receptor was obtained from a woman aged 25 to 39 in good health. The genes are TRBV5-6 and TRBJ2-1, with a tentative D call TRBD2 (5 bases). The CDR3 reads CASSLARGVKWLKDEQFF. The CDR3 DNA follows: TGTGCCAGCAGCTTGGCTCGGGGAGTAAAGTGGCTTAAGGATGAGCAGTTCTTC.